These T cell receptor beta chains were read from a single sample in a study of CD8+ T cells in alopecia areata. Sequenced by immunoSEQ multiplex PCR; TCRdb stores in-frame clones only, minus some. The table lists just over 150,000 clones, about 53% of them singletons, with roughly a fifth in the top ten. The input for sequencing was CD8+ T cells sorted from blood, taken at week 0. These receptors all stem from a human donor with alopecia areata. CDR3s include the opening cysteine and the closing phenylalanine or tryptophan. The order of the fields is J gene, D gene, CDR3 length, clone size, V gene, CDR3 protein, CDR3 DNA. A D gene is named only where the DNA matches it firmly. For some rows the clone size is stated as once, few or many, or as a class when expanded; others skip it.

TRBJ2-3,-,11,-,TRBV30,CAWASTDTQYF,TGTGCCTGGGCAAGCACAGATACGCAGTATTTT
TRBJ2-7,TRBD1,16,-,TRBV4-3,CASSQGRGLGAYEQYF,TGCGCCAGCAGCCAAGGCAGGGGGCTTGGGGCCTACGAGCAGTACTTC
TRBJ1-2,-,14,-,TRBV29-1,CSVEDSPRLGGYTF,TGCAGCGTTGAAGATTCCCCTCGACTAGGTGGCTACACCTTC
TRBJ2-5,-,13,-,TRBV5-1,CASSTPPEETQYF,TGCGCCAGCAGCACCCCCCCAGAGGAGACCCAGTACTTC
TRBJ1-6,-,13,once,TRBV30,CAWSSGDNSPLHF,TGTGCCTGGAGCTCCGGAGATAATTCACCCCTCCACTTT
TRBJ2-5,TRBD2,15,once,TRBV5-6,CASSLMTSGKETQYF,TGTGCCAGCAGCTTAATGACTAGCGGCAAAGAGACCCAGTACTTC
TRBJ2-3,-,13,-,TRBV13,CASSSRGRDTQYF,TGTGCCAGCAGCTCGAGGGGTCGCGATACGCAGTATTTT
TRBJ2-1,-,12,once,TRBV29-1,CSVRGDKNEQFF,TGCAGCGTCCGGGGGGACAAAAATGAGCAGTTCTTC
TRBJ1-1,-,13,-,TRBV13,CASSRTRNTEAFF,TGTGCCAGCAGCCGAACAAGGAACACTGAAGCTTTCTTT
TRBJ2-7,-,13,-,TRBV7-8,CASSLNLSYEQYF,TGTGCCAGCAGCTTGAATCTTTCCTACGAGCAGTACTTC
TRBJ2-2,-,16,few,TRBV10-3,CAISDPNTVYTGELFF,TGTGCCATCAGTGACCCTAACACGGTGTATACCGGGGAGCTGTTTTTT
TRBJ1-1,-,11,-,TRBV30,CAWSLGTEAFF,TGTGCCTGGAGTCTGGGCACTGAAGCTTTCTTT
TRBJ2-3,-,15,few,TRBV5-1,CASSSGWAEADTQYF,TGCGCCAGCAGCTCGGGATGGGCCGAAGCAGATACGCAGTATTTT
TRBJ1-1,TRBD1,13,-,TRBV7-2,CATSGQGDTEAFF,TGTGCCACCTCGGGACAGGGGGACACTGAAGCTTTCTTT
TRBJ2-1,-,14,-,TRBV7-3,CASSPGPRASEQFF,TGTGCCAGCAGCCCCGGACCCCGGGCCAGTGAGCAGTTCTTC
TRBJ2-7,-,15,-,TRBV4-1,CASSHLADQFYEQYF,TGCGCCAGCAGCCATCTAGCAGATCAATTCTACGAGCAGTACTTC
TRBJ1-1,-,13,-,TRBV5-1,CASSLPGNTEAFF,TGCGCCAGCAGCTTACCCGGGAACACTGAAGCTTTCTTT
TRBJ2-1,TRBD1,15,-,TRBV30,CAWSGNRGSYNEQFF,TGTGCCTGGAGCGGCAACAGGGGCTCCTACAATGAGCAGTTCTTC
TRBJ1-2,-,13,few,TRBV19,CASGATANYGYTF,TGTGCCAGTGGTGCGACAGCTAACTATGGCTACACCTTC
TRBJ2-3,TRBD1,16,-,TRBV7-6,CASSLGQGASTDTQYF,TGTGCCAGCAGCTTGGGACAGGGGGCTAGCACAGATACGCAGTATTTT
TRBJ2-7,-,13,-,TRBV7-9,CASSHRQNYEQYF,TGTGCCAGCAGCCACAGACAGAACTACGAGCAGTACTTC
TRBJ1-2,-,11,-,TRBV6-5,CASSPGYGYTF,TGTGCCAGCAGTCCAGGGTATGGCTACACCTTC
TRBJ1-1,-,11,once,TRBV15,CATSSSTEAFF,TGTGCCACCAGCAGCAGCACTGAAGCTTTCTTT
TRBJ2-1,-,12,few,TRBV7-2,CASSLSRREQFF,TGTGCCAGCAGCTTAAGCCGACGGGAGCAGTTCTTC
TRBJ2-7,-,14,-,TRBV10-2,CASQGGGSYYEQYF,TGCGCCAGCCAAGGGGGGGGGTCGTACTACGAGCAGTACTTC
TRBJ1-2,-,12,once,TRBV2,CASYGGGYGYTF,TGTGCCAGCTACGGGGGCGGCTATGGCTACACCTTC
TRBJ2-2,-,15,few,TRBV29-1,CSVESGHGHTGELFF,TGCAGCGTTGAGTCCGGACATGGCCACACCGGGGAGCTGTTTTTT
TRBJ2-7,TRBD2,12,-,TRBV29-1,CSVVGEGSEQYF,TGCAGCGTTGTCGGGGAGGGATCCGAGCAGTACTTC
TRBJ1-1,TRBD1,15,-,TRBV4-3,CASSQARTGRTEAFF,TGCGCCAGCAGCCAAGCGAGGACAGGGAGGACTGAAGCTTTCTTT
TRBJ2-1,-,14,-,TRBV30,CAWRGGPNEDEQFF,TGTGCCTGGAGAGGGGGGCCAAATGAGGATGAGCAGTTCTTC
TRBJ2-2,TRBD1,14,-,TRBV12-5,CASGRDSPTGELFF,TGTGCTAGTGGCCGGGACAGCCCCACCGGGGAGCTGTTTTTT
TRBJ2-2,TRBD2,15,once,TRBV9,CASSPNGGSAGELFF,TGTGCCAGCAGCCCCAACGGGGGGTCTGCCGGGGAGCTGTTTTTT
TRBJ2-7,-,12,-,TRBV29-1,CSVVSKGRGQYF,TGCAGCGTCGTATCTAAGGGTAGGGGGCAGTACTTC
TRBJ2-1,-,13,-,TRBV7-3,CASSLSGKAEQFF,TGTGCCAGCAGCTTATCGGGAAAGGCTGAGCAGTTCTTC
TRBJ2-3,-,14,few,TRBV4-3,CASSQGGPGDTQYF,TGCGCCAGCAGCCAAGGAGGACCAGGAGATACGCAGTATTTT
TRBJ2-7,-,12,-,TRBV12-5,CAVRSSSYEQYF,TGTGCTGTGAGGTCCAGCTCCTACGAGCAGTACTTC
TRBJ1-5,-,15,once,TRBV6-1,CASSTGAYSNQPQHF,TGTGCCAGCAGTACAGGCGCCTACAGCAATCAGCCCCAGCATTTT
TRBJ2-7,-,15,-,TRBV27,CASSLRDPGYNEQYF,TGTGCCAGCAGCTTACGAGACCCGGGATACAACGAGCAGTACTTC
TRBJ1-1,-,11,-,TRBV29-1,CSVLRDTEAFF,TGCAGCGTTCTACGGGACACTGAAGCTTTCTTT
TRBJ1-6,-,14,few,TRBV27,CASSLFDSNSPLHF,TGTGCCAGCAGTTTATTCGACAGCAATTCACCCCTCCACTTT
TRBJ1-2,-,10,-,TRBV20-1,CSANPGGYTF,TGCAGTGCGAACCCAGGTGGCTACACCTTC
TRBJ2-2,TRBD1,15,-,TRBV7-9,CASAPTGGNTGELFF,TGTGCCAGCGCCCCGACAGGGGGAAACACCGGGGAGCTGTTTTTT
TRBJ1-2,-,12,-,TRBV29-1,CSAEVGEYGYTF,TGCAGCGCCGAAGTGGGCGAGTATGGCTACACCTTC
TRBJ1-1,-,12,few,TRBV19,CASSTFGTEAFF,TGTGCCAGTAGTACTTTTGGGACTGAAGCTTTCTTT
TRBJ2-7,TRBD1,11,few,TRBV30,CAWGQGGEQYF,TGTGCCTGGGGACAGGGCGGCGAGCAGTACTTC
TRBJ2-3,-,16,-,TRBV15,CATSRDSVDGWDTQYF,TGTGCCACCAGCAGGGATAGCGTGGACGGGTGGGATACGCAGTATTTT
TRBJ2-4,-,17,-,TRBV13,CASSPPGADREVNIQYF,TGTGCCAGCAGCCCCCCGGGAGCAGACAGGGAGGTGAACATTCAGTACTTC
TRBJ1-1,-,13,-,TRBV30,CAWSPALGAEAFF,TGTGCCTGGAGTCCGGCCCTTGGCGCTGAAGCTTTCTTT
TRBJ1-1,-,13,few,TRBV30,CAWSPDLNTEAFF,TGTGCCTGGAGCCCAGACCTGAACACTGAAGCTTTCTTT
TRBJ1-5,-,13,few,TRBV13,CASSLTPGTQEHF,TGTGCCAGCAGCTTGACTCCAGGAACACAGGAGCATTTT
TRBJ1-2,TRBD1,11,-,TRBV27,CASSSGGGYTF,TGTGCCAGCAGTTCAGGGGGCGGCTACACCTTC
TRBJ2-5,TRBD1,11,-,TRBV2,CASSRTGEQYF,TGTGCCAGCAGCAGAACAGGGGAGCAGTACTTC
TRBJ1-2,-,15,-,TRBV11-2,CASSLGGTGNDGYTF,TGTGCCAGCAGCTTAGGGGGTACGGGTAACGATGGCTACACCTTC
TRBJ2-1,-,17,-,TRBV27,CASSLSGSPISYNEQFF,TGTGCCAGCAGTTTATCGGGCAGCCCAATTAGCTACAATGAGCAGTTCTTC
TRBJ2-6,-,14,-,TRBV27,CASSLGGGANVLTF,TGTGCCAGCAGTTTAGGAGGTGGGGCCAACGTCCTGACTTTC
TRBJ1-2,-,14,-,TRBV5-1,CASSLEQGYYGYTF,TGCGCCAGCAGCTTGGAGCAGGGCTACTATGGCTACACCTTC
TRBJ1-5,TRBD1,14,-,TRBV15,CATSDGTGYQPQHF,TGTGCCACCAGCGACGGGACAGGGTATCAGCCCCAGCATTTT
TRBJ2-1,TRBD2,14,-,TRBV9,CASSERTRLNEQFF,TGTGCCAGCAGCGAACGGACTAGGCTGAATGAGCAGTTCTTC